This T cell receptor (beta chain) was sequenced for a study of long-term antiretroviral therapy in people with HIV. Study summary: Sampling started about a decade before the 2015 immediate-ART recommendation.

Only United States sites treated participants with HIV. As concerns this clone: Its target is unknown.

Findings and caveats of the study: Post-ART diversity increased but stayed below transplant donor controls. Blood sampling spanned 2004 to 2017, possibly under older ART regimens.

Sequencing used immunoSEQ v3.0 at survey level. Clones were read by immunoSEQ multiplex PCR, and TCRdb kept only the in-frame ones, dropping some. Among 30,000 to 40,000 clones listed, about 86% were seen once. The CDR3 spans 11 residues. V shed 3 bases and J shed 8 bases, with 4 bases lying between them. Germline V lookup: CDR1 SGHVS, CDR2 FQNEAQ. The TCR comes from a woman aged 18-29 years with HIV. This chain joins TRBV7-8 and TRBJ1-4; D is uncertain. The source material was unsorted PBMCs, sampled just before starting antiretroviral therapy. In nucleotides, the CDR3 is TGTGCCAGCAGCTTTAGCGAAAAACTGTTTTTT. This encodes CASSFSEKLFF.